Given below is one TCR beta chain in context. The sample belongs to a study of OX40 agonist ivuxolimab in advanced cancers. Assay used: immunoSEQ multiplex PCR; TCRdb lists only in-frame clones, some missing. The table includes tens of thousands of clones, 85% to 90% detected once. Germline V lookup: CDR1 KGHSH, CDR2 LQKENI. This CDR3 region has 16 residues. V was clipped by 4 bases and J by 8 bases; unmatched bases: 8. This TCR came from an adult with an advanced solid tumor such as melanoma, head and neck, liver or kidney cancer. Specimen: CD4+ or CD8+ T cells sorted from blood, collected in a trial of the OX40 agonist ivuxolimab. The chain couples TRBV18 to TRBJ2-1; TRBD2 agrees at 13 bases. The CDR3 here is CASSLRTSGRVHEQFF. CDR3 sequence (DNA): TGTGCCAGCTCACTCAGGACTAGCGGGAGAGTTCATGAGCAGTTCTTC.